Below are 8 T cell receptor beta chains sequenced from a single sample in a study of blood T cell repertoires in COVID-19. Profiling relied on immunoSEQ multiplex PCR, and the TCRdb table lists in-frame clones only, not all of them. Altogether about 170,000 clones are present, around four fifths being singletons, with the ten largest covering approximately 8.1%. The sample was peripheral blood. These receptors were taken from a woman aged 80 or over with COVID-19, enrolled during active disease.

This rearrangement joins TRBV28 to TRBJ2-5; D unclear. The germline gives CDR1 MDHEN, CDR2 SYDVKM. The CDR3 spans 15 residues. Trimming left V 3 bases short and J 1 base short, with 12 bases between. The CDR3: CASSLSPAGQETQYF. CDR3 DNA sequence: TGTGCCAGCAGTTTGTCCCCGGCAGGCCAAGAGACCCAGTACTTC. Variable domain in full (rest from reference TRBV28 and TRBJ2-5): DVKVTQSSRYLVKRTGEKVFLECVQDMDHENMFWYRQDPGLGLRLIYFSYDVKMKEKGDIPEGYSVSREKKERFSLILESASTNQTSMYLCASSLSPAGQETQYFGPGTRLLVL.

V usage is TRBV18 and J usage is TRBJ2-1, with a weak D call TRBD2 (6 bases). Germline values: CDR1 KGHSH, CDR2 LQKENI. V dropped 3 bases and J dropped 1 base, with 10 bases sitting between them. CDR3 size: 15 residues. The CDR3 DNA reads as TGTGCCAGCTCACCTTCGGGGGATTCCTACAATGAGCAGTTCTTC. Translated: CASSPSGDSYNEQFF.

The J gene is TRBJ2-1, the V gene TRBV19, with D hard to call. The CDR3 spans 11 residues. Trimming left V 2 bases short and J 6 bases short, with 2 bases between. From germline, CDR1 is LNHDA and CDR2 SQIVND (reference sequence). In DNA form, the CDR3 reads TGTGCCAGTAGTATACTCAATGAGCAGTTCTTC. Residues: CASSILNEQFF.

The gene calls are TRBV6-5 and TRBJ1-4, with no clear D. This CDR3 has 14 amino acids. Trimming took off 8 bases at V and 2 bases at J, with 12 bases between the two ends. Germline CDR1 MNHEY, CDR2 SVGAGI. The CDR3 here is CASRPGETNEKLFF. The CDR3 bases are TGTGCCAGCCGCCCGGGTGAGACTAATGAAAAACTGTTTTTT.

The chain uses TRBV6-5 and TRBJ1-4; D uncertain. The CDR3 runs to 12 residues. Germline V CDR1 and CDR2: MNHEY, SVGAGI. V dropped 6 bases and J dropped 15 bases, with 17 bases sitting between them. As DNA, the CDR3 is TGTGCCAGCAGACTAAGCATGGAGGTAGTGTTTTTT. Protein: CASRLSMEVVFF.

The CDR3 coding sequence is TGCGCCAGCAGCTTGGGGCTGGATCAGCCCCAGCATTTT. It is translated as CASSLGLDQPQHF. V usage is TRBV5-1 and J usage is TRBJ1-5; unclear D gene. This CDR3 region has 13 residues. The germline gives CDR1 SGHRS, CDR2 YFSETQ. Trimming removed 0 bases at V and 5 bases at J, with 6 bases between.

As concerns this clone: The junction departs from germline at one end; a sequencing error may be responsible. The rearrangement joins TRBV3-1 (or the pseudogene TRBV3-2) to TRBJ1-2; tentatively, D is TRBD1 (6 bases). From germline, CDR1 is LGHDT and CDR2 YNNKEL (reference sequence). The CDR3 is 12 amino acids. The CDR3 DNA reads as TGTGCCAGCAGCCCGGGGACAAAGGCGTCATACTTC. It yields the protein CASSPGTKASYF.

The chain has TRBV10-3 and TRBJ1-2; TRBD1 agrees at 7 bases. This CDR3 comprises 15 residues. From germline, CDR1 is ENHRY and CDR2 SYGVKD. Trimming at V came to 4 bases and at J to 2 bases, leaving 7 bases not matched to a gene. The CDR3 sequence is CAISGGDRKNYGYTF. The CDR3 DNA reads TGTGCCATCAGTGGTGGGGACAGAAAGAACTATGGCTACACCTTC.